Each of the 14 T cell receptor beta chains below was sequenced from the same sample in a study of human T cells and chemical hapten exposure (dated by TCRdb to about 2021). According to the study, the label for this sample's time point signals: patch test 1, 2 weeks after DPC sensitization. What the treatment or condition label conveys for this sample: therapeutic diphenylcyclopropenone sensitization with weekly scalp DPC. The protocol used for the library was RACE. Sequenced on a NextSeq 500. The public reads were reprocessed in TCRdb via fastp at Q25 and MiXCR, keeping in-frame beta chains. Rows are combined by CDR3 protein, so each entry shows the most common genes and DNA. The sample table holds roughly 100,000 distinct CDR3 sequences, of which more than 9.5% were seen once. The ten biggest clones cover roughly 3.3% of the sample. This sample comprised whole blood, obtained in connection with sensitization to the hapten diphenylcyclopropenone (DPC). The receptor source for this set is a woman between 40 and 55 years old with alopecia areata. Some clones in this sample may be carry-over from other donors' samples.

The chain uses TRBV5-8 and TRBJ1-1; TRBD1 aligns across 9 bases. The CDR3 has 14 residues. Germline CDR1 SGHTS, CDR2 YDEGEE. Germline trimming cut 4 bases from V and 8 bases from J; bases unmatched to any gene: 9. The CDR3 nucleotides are TGTGCCAGCAGCAACCCGGCCGGGACAGGGGAAGCTTTCTTT. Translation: CASSNPAGTGEAFF.

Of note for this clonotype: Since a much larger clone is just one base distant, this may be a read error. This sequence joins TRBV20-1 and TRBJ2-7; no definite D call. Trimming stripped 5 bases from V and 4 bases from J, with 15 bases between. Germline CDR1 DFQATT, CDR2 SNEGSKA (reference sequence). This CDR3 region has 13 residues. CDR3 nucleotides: TGCAGTGCTGATAGAGGTCTCCTATACGAGCAGTACTTC. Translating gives CSADRGLLYEQYF.

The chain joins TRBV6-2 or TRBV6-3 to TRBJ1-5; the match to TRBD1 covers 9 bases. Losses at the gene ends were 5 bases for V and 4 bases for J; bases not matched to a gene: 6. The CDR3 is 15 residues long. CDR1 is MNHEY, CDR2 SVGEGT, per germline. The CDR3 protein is CASSRDRVRNQPQHF. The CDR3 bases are TGTGCCAGCAGTAGGGACAGGGTAAGGAATCAGCCCCAGCATTTT.

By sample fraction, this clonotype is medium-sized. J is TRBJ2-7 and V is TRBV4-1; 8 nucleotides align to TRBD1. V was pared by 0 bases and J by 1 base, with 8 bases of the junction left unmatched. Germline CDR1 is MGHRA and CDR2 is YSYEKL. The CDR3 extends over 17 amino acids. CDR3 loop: CASSQDPPGQASYEQYF. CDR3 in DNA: TGCGCCAGCAGCCAAGATCCCCCGGGACAGGCTTCCTACGAGCAGTACTTC.

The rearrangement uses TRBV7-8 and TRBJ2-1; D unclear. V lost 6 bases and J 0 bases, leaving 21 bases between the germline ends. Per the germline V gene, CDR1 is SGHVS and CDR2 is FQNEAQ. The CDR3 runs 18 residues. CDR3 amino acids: CASRKRAELLSSYNEQFF. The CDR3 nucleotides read TGTGCCAGCAGAAAAAGGGCGGAGCTTTTAAGCTCCTACAATGAGCAGTTCTTC.

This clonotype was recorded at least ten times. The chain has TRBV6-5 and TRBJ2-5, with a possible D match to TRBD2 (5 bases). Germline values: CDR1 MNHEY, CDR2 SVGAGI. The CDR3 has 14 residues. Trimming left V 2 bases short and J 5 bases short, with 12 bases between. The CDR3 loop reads CASSYLAGEETQYF. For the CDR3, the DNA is TGTGCCAGCAGTTACCTAGCTGGGGAGGAGACCCAGTACTTC.

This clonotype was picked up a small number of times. The CDR3 DNA follows: TGTGCCAGCTCACCAGGGATAGGACAGGGGTTCGGCTACACCTTC. As protein: CASSPGIGQGFGYTF. J is TRBJ1-2 and V is TRBV18, with TRBD1 matching over 9 bases. Germline V gene lookup returns CDR1 KGHSH and CDR2 LQKENI. The CDR3 spans 15 residues. The V gene end was trimmed by 2 bases and the J gene end by 8 bases; junction bases not matched to a gene: 9.

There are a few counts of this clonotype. As DNA, the CDR3 is TGTGCCAGCAGCCAACGGGGACCGGGAGGTGGCACAGATACGCAGTATTTT. Amino acids: CASSQRGPGGGTDTQYF. V and J are TRBV4-2 and TRBJ2-3; 7 positions agree with TRBD2. Looked up from germline, CDR1 is LGHNA and CDR2 is YNFKEQ. The CDR3 loop spans 17 amino acids. J gave up 1 base and V 2 bases, and 9 bases lay outside the gene matches.

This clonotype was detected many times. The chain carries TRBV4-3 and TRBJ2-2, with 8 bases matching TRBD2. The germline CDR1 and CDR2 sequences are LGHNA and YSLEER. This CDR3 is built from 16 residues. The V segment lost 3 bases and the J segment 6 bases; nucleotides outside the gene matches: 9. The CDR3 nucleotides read TGCGCCAGCAGCCAGCCCGATCCGGGAGGGCCCGGGGAGCTGTTTTTT. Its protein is CASSQPDPGGPGELFF.

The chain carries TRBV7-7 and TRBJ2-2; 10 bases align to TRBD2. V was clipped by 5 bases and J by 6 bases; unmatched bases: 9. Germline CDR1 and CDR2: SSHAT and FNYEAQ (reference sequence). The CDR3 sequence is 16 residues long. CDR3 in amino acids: CASSRTSGRGPGELFF. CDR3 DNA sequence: TGTGCCAGCAGCAGGACGAGCGGGAGGGGGCCCGGGGAGCTGTTTTTT.

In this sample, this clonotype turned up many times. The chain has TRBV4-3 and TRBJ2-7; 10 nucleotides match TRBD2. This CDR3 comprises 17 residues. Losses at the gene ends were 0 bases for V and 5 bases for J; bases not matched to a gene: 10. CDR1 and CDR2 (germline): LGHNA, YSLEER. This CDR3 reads CASSQEGSGLAVHEQYF. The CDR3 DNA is TGCGCCAGCAGCCAAGAGGGATCCGGACTAGCGGTCCACGAGCAGTACTTC.

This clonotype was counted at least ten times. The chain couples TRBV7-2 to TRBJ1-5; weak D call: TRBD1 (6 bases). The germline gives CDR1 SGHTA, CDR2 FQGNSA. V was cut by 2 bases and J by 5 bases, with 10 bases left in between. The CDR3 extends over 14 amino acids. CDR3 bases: TGTGCCAGCAGCTTACGGACAGAGTATCAGCCCCAGCATTTT. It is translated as CASSLRTEYQPQHF.

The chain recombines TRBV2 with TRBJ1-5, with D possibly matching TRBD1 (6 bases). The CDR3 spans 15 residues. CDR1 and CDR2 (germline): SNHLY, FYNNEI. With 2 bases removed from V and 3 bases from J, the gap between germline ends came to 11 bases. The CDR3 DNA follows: TGTGCCAGCAGTGAATCGGGACACCCCAATCAGCCCCAGCATTTT. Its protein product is CASSESGHPNQPQHF.

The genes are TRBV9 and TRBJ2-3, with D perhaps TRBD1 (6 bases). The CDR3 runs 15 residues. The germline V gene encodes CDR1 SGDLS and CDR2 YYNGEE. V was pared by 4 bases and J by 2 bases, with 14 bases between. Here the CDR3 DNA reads TGTGCCAGCAGCTCGCCGACAGGCTTCACAGATACGCAGTATTTT. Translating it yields CASSSPTGFTDTQYF. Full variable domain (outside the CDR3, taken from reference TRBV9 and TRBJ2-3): DSGVTQTPKHLITATGQRVTLRCSPRSGDLSVYWYQQSLDQGLQFLIQYYNGEERAKGNILERFSAQQFPDLHSELNLSSLELGDSALYFCASSSPTGFTDTQYFGPGTRLTVL.